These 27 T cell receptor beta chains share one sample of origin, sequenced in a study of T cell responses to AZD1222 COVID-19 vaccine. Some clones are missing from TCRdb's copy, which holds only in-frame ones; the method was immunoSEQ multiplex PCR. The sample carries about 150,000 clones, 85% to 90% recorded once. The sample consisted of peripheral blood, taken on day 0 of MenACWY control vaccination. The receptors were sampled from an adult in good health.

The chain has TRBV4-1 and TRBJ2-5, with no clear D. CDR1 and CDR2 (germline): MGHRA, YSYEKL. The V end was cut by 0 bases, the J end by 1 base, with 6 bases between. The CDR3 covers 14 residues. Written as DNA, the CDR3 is TGCGCCAGCAGCCAAGATTACGCCCAAGAGACCCAGTACTTC. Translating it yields CASSQDYAQETQYF.

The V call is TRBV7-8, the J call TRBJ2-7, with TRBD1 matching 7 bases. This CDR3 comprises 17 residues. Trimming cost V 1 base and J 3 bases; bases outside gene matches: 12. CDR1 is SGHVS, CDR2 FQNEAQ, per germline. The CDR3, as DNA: TGTGCCAGCAGCTTAGAGGTGGCAGGGACAGCCATCTACGAGCAGTACTTC. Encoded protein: CASSLEVAGTAIYEQYF.

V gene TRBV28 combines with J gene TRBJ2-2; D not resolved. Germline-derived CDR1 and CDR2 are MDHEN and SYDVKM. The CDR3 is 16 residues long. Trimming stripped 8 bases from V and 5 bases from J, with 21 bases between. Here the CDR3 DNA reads TGTGCCAGCTCCTCAACCGCCGCGGTTGGAACCGGGGAGCTGTTTTTT. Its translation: CASSSTAAVGTGELFF.

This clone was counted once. CDR3 sequence reads: CASSQDTNTEAFF. DNA of the CDR3: TGTGCCAGCAGCCAGGACACGAACACTGAAGCTTTCTTT. The chain joins TRBV5-4 to TRBJ1-1; tentative D call: TRBD1 (5 bases). Germline values: CDR1 SGHNT, CDR2 YYREEE (reference sequence). This CDR3 contains 13 residues. With 4 bases removed from V and 1 base from J, the gap between germline ends came to 8 bases.

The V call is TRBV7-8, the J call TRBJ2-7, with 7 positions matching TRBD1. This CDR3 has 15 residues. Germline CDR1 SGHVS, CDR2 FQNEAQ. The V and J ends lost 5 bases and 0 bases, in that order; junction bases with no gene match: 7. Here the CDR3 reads CASSPRQGSSYEQYV. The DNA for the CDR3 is TGTGCCAGCAGCCCTCGACAGGGATCCTCCTACGAGCAGTACGTC.

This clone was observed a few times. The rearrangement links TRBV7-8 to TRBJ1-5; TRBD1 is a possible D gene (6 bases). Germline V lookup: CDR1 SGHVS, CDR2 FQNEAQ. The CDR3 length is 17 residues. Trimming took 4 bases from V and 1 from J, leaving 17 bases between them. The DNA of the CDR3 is TGTGCCAGCAGCTCTACCTGGGGGGCGCTGAGCAATCAGCCCCAGCATTTT. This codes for CASSSTWGALSNQPQHF.

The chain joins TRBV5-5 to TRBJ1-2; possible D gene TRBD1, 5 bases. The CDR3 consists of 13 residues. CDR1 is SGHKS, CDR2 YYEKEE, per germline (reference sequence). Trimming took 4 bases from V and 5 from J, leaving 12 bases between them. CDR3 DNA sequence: TGTGCCAGCAGCCGGGTGGGGCGTTATGGCTACACCTTC. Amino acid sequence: CASSRVGRYGYTF.

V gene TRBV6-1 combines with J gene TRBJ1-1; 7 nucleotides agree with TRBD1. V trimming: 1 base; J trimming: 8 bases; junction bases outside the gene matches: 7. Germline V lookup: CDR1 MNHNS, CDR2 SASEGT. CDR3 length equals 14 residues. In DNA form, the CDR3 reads TGTGCCAGCAGTGAAGTGTGGGACAGCGGAGAAGCTTTCTTT. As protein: CASSEVWDSGEAFF.

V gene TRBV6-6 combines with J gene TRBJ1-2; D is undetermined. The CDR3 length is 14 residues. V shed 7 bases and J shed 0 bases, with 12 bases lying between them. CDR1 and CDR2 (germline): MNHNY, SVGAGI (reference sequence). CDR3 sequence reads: CASTEGKPNYGYTF. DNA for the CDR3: TGTGCCAGCACAGAGGGAAAGCCTAACTATGGCTACACCTTC.

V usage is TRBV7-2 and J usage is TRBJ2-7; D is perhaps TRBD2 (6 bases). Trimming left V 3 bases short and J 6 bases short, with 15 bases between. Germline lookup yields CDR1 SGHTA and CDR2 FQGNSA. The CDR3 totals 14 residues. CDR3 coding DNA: TGTGCCAGCAGCTTTGGGACTTCGTTCGGCGAGCAGTACTTC. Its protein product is CASSFGTSFGEQYF.

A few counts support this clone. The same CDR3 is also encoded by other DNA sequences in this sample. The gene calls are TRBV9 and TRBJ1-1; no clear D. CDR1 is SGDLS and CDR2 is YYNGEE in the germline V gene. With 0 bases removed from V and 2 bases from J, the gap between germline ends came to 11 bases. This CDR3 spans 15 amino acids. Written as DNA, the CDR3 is TGTGCCAGCAGCGTAGGTACCCTAGGTAACACTGAAGCTTTCTTT. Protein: CASSVGTLGNTEAFF.

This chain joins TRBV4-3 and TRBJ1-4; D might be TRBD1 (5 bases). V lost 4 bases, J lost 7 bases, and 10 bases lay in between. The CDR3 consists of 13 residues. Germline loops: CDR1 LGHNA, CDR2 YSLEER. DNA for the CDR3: TGCGCCAGCAGCCCGGGGCAGGCTGAAAAACTGTTTTTT. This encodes CASSPGQAEKLFF.

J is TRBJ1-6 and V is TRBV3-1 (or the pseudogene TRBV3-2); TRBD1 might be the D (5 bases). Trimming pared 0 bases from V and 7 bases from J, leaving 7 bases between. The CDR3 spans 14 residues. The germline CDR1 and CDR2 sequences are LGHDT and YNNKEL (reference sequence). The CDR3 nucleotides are TGTGCCAGCAGCCAAGATTGGGGGAATTCACCCCTCCACTTT. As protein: CASSQDWGNSPLHF.

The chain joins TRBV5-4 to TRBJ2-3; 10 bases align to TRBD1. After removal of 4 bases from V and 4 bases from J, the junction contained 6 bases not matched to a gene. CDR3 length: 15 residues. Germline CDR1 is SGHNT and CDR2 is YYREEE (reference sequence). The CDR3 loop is CASSPPGQGSDTQYF. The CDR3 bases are TGTGCCAGCAGCCCACCGGGACAGGGGTCAGATACGCAGTATTTT.

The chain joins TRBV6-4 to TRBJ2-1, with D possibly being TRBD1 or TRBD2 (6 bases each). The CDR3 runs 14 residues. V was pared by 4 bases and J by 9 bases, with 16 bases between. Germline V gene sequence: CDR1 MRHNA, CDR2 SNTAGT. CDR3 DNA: TGTGCCAGCAGTGGAAGTCCACAGGGAGGTGAGCAGTTCTTC. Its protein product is CASSGSPQGGEQFF.

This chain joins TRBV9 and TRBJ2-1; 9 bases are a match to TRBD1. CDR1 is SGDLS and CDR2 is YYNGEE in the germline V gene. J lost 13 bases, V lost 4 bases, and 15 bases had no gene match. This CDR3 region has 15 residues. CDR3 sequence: CASSSQGASLKAQFF. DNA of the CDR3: TGTGCCAGCAGCTCACAGGGGGCTAGCTTAAAGGCTCAGTTCTTC. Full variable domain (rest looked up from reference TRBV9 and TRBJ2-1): DSGVTQTPKHLITATGQRVTLRCSPRSGDLSVYWYQQSLDQGLQFLIQYYNGEERAKGNILERFSAQQFPDLHSELNLSSLELGDSALYFCASSSQGASLKAQFFGPGTRLTVL.

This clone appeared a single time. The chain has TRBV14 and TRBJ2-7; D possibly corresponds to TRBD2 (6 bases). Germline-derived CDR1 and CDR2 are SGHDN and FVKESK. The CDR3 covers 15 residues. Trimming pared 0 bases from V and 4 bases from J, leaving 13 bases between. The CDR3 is CASSQDLGGAYEQYF. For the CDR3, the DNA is TGTGCCAGCAGCCAAGACCTCGGGGGTGCATACGAGCAGTACTTC. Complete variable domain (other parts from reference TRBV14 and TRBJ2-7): EAGVTQFPSHSVIEKGQTVTLRCDPISGHDNLYWYRRVMGKEIKFLLHFVKESKQDESGMPNNRFLAERTGGTYSTLKVQPAELEDSGVYFCASSQDLGGAYEQYFGPGTRLTVT.

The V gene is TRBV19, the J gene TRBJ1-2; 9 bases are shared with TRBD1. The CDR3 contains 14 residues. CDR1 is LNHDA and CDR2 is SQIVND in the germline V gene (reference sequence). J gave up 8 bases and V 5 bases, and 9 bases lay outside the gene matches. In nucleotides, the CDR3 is TGTGCCAGTAGTGCACCGGGACAGGGAGGAGGCTACACCTTC. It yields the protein CASSAPGQGGGYTF. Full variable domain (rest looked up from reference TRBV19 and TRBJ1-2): DGGITQSPKYLFRKEGQNVTLSCEQNLNHDAMYWYRQDPGQGLRLIYYSQIVNDFQKGDIAEGYSVSREKKESFPLTVTSAQKNPTAFYLCASSAPGQGGGYTFGSGTRLTVV.

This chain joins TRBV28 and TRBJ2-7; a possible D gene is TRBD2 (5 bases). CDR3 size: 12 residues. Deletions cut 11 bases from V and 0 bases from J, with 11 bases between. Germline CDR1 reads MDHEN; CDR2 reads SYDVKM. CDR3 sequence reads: CACGHGSYEQYF. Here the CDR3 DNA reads TGTGCCTGCGGGCACGGCTCCTACGAGCAGTACTTC. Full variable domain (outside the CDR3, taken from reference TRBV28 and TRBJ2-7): DVKVTQSSRYLVKRTGEKVFLECVQDMDHENMFWYRQDPGLGLRLIYFSYDVKMKEKGDIPEGYSVSREKKERFSLILESASTNQTSMYLCACGHGSYEQYFGPGTRLTVT.

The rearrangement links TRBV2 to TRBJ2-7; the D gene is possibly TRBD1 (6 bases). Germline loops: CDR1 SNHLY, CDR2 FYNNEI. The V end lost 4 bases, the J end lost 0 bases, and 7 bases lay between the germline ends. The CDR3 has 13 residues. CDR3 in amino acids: CASSGQVSYEQYV. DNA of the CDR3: TGTGCCAGCAGTGGACAGGTCTCCTACGAGCAGTACGTC.

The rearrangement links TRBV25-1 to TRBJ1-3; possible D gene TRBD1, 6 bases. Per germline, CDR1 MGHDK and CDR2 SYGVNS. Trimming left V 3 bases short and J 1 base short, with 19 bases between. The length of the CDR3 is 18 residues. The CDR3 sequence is CASSDRGYRERSGNTIYF. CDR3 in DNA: TGTGCCAGCAGTGACCGGGGGTACAGGGAGCGTTCTGGAAACACCATATATTTT.

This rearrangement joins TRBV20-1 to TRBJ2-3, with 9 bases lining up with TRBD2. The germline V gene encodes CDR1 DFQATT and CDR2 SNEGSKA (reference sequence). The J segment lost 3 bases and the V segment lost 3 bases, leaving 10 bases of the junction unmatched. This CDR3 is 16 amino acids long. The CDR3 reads CSASLIAGDMTDTQYF. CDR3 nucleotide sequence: TGCAGTGCTAGTCTTATAGCGGGGGACATGACAGATACGCAGTATTTT.

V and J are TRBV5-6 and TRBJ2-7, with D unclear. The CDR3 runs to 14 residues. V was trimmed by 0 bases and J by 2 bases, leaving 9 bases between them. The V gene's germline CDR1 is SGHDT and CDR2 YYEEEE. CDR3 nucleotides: TGTGCCAGCAGCTTGGGATGGTCGACCTACGAGCAGTACTTC. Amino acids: CASSLGWSTYEQYF.

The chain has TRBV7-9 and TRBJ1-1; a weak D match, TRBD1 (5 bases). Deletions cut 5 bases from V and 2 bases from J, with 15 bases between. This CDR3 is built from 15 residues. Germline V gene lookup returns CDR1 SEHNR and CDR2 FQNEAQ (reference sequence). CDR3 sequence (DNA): TGTGCCAGCAGCCTAGGGGTGGGGAGTAACACTGAAGCTTTCTTT. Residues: CASSLGVGSNTEAFF.

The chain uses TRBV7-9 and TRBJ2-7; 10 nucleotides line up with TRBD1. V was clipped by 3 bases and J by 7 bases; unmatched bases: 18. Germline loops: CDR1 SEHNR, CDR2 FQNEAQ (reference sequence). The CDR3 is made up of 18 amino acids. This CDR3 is CASSFLTPGGQGKGEQYV. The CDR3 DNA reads TGTGCCAGCAGCTTCCTAACCCCTGGGGGACAGGGGAAGGGTGAGCAGTACGTC.

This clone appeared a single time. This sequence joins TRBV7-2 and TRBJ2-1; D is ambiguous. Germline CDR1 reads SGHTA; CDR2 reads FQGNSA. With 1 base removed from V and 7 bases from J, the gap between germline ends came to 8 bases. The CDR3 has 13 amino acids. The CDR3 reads CASSLGVWNEQFF. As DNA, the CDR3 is TGTGCCAGCAGCTTAGGGGTGTGGAATGAGCAGTTCTTC. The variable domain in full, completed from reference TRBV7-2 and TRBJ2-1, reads GAGVSQSPSNKVTEKGKDVELRCDPISGHTALYWYRQSLGQGLEFLIYFQGNSAPDKSGLPSDRFSAERTGGSVSTLTIQRTQQEDSAVYLCASSLGVWNEQFFGPGTRLTVL.

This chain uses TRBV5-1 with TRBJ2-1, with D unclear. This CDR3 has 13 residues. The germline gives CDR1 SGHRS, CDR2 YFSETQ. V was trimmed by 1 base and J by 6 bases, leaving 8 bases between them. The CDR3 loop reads CASSLILGNEQFF. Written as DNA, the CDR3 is TGCGCCAGCAGCTTGATTCTAGGCAATGAGCAGTTCTTC.